Each of the 25 T cell receptor beta chains below was sequenced from the same sample in a study of shared clonotypes between healthy human individuals. Produced via immunoSEQ multiplex PCR; TCRdb's table is partial and in-frame only. The sample comprises 1,400,000 or so clones, approximately 98.5% of which are singletons, and 0.36% rests with the top ten. Material for sequencing was naive CD4+ T cells sorted from blood. Subset here: CD45RA+ positively selected. The receptors stem from a man younger than 45 in good health.

The J gene is TRBJ2-5, the V gene TRBV5-6, with TRBD2 matching over 8 bases. The CDR3 totals 17 residues. The germline gives CDR1 SGHDT, CDR2 YYEEEE. The V and J ends lost 6 bases and 0 bases, in that order; junction bases with no gene match: 13. The CDR3 coding sequence is TGTGCCAGCACCCCTTTCCGACTAGCGAGGTACCAAGAGACCCAGTACTTC. This sequence encodes CASTPFRLARYQETQYF.

The chain combines TRBV10-3 with TRBJ1-1; no reliable D call. The CDR3 is 13 residues long. The V and J ends lost 3 bases and 4 bases respectively, with 9 bases between them. Germline V gene lookup returns CDR1 ENHRY and CDR2 SYGVKD. The DNA for the CDR3 is TGTGCCATCAGTGACACCCGAGGCACTGAAGCTTTCTTT. Protein product: CAISDTRGTEAFF.

The CDR3 DNA is TGTGCCAGCAGTTATACGGGGGGCGTCACAGATACGCAGTATTTT. The encoded protein is CASSYTGGVTDTQYF. The rearrangement joins TRBV6-6 to TRBJ2-3; possible D gene TRBD2, 7 bases. CDR1 and CDR2 from the germline V gene are MNHNY and SVGAGI (reference sequence). The germline V and J ends were trimmed by 3 bases and 2 bases, with 12 bases remaining between them. The length of the CDR3 is 15 residues.

This chain links TRBV5-1 with TRBJ2-7; 13 bases fit TRBD2. The CDR3 totals 18 residues. The V segment lost 3 bases and the J segment 5 bases; nucleotides outside the gene matches: 14. Germline values: CDR1 SGHRS, CDR2 YFSETQ. The CDR3 DNA sequence: TGCGCCAGCAGCTCTATCGGACGGACTAGCGGGAGACTGGACGAGCAGTACTTC. The encoded protein is CASSSIGRTSGRLDEQYF.

About this clone: Other DNA sequences in the same sample also yield this CDR3. This chain links TRBV5-1 with TRBJ2-5; 12 bases are a match to TRBD2. This CDR3 region has 15 residues. V shed 4 bases and J 5 bases; nucleotides not matched to a gene: 6. Germline V gene data show CDR1 as SGHRS and CDR2 as YFSETQ. CDR3 sequence (DNA): TGCGCCAGCAGCCTGGGACTAGCGGGCGGTGAGACCCAGTACTTC. As protein: CASSLGLAGGETQYF.

Turning to this clone: Different DNA sequences within this sample yield the same CDR3. The chain is built from TRBV29-1 and TRBJ2-1, with D maybe TRBD1 (5 bases). Germline V lookup: CDR1 SQVTM, CDR2 ANQGSEA. Trimming shortened V by 7 bases and J by 4 bases, and 14 bases separated the two germline ends. The CDR3 loop spans 13 amino acids. The CDR3 here is CSGGGRAYNEQFF. CDR3 coding DNA: TGCAGCGGGGGTGGCAGGGCGTACAATGAGCAGTTCTTC.

The genes are TRBV5-1 and TRBJ2-1; D is ambiguous. The CDR3 spans 15 residues. V was cut by 0 bases and J by 2 bases, with 9 bases left in between. In germline, CDR1 is SGHRS, CDR2 YFSETQ. The CDR3 region is CASSLDPVPYNEQFF. The CDR3 nucleotides are TGCGCCAGCAGCTTGGACCCAGTTCCCTACAATGAGCAGTTCTTC.

The V and J genes are TRBV7-6 and TRBJ2-1; 12 bases are a match to TRBD2. V lost 2 bases and J lost 6; bases outside the gene matches: 11. Germline V gene lookup returns CDR1 SGHVS and CDR2 FNYEAQ. The CDR3 is made up of 18 amino acids. This CDR3 reads CASSLRLAGALRSNEQFF. CDR3 coding DNA: TGTGCCAGCAGCTTAAGACTAGCGGGAGCCCTTCGAAGCAATGAGCAGTTCTTC.

The V gene is TRBV7-2, the J gene TRBJ2-3, with unresolved D. This CDR3 has 12 residues. Germline assignment: CDR1 SGHTA and CDR2 FQGNSA. V gave up 2 bases and J gave up 4 bases, with 4 bases separating them. CDR3 region: CASSLISDTQYF. The CDR3 DNA is TGTGCCAGCAGCTTAATTTCAGATACGCAGTATTTT.

In its sample, this clone was seen once. The CDR3 spells CASSLAGTQPTEQYF. The CDR3 DNA follows: TGCGCCAGCAGCTTAGCCGGGACTCAACCTACGGAGCAGTACTTC. V gene TRBV5-1 combines with J gene TRBJ2-7, with D maybe TRBD2 (6 bases). The ends were cut back, 2 bases at V and 7 bases at J, with 19 bases in the middle. Germline-derived CDR1 and CDR2 are SGHRS and YFSETQ. The CDR3 has 15 residues. Full variable domain (remainder filled in from reference TRBV5-1 and TRBJ2-7): KAGVTQTPRYLIKTRGQQVTLSCSPISGHRSVSWYQQTPGQGLQFLFEYFSETQRNKGNFPGRFSGRQFSNSRSEMNVSTLELGDSALYLCASSLAGTQPTEQYFGPGTRLTVT.

This sequence joins TRBV25-1 and TRBJ1-1; a possible D gene is TRBD1 (5 bases). Trimming left V 6 bases short and J 6 bases short, with 11 bases between. Per germline, CDR1 MGHDK and CDR2 SYGVNS. The CDR3 has 12 residues. The CDR3 region has the DNA TGTGCCAGCAGGTGGGGCCTGTCTGAAGCTTTCTTT. Translated: CASRWGLSEAFF.

J is TRBJ2-3 and V is TRBV2; D might be TRBD1 or TRBD2, each matching 6 bases. V gave up 1 base and J gave up 4 bases, with 9 bases separating them. The germline V gene encodes CDR1 SNHLY and CDR2 FYNNEI. This CDR3 contains 14 residues. CDR3 coding DNA: TGTGCCAGCAGTGAAGACAGGGAGGCAGATACGCAGTATTTT. Its protein is CASSEDREADTQYF.

The chain couples TRBV4-3 to TRBJ2-1; D gene uncertain. Trimming pared 2 bases from V and 7 bases from J, leaving 6 bases between. Germline CDR1 and CDR2: LGHNA and YSLEER. The CDR3 is 12 residues long. CDR3 sequence (DNA): TGCGCCAGCAGCCAATCAAGGAATGAGCAGTTCTTC. Its protein is CASSQSRNEQFF.

This chain connects TRBV7-2 to TRBJ2-1; TRBD2 matches at 8 bases. Germline loops: CDR1 SGHTA, CDR2 FQGNSA. There are 15 residues in the CDR3. The V gene end was trimmed by 5 bases and the J gene end by 4 bases; junction bases not matched to a gene: 7. The CDR3 spells CASSPTSGPYNEQFF. In DNA, the CDR3 is TGTGCCAGCAGCCCTACTAGCGGACCTTACAATGAGCAGTTCTTC. Based on the CDR3 plus reference TRBV7-2 and TRBJ2-1, the full variable domain is GAGVSQSPSNKVTEKGKDVELRCDPISGHTALYWYRQSLGQGLEFLIYFQGNSAPDKSGLPSDRFSAERTGGSVSTLTIQRTQQEDSAVYLCASSPTSGPYNEQFFGPGTRLTVL.

This chain joins TRBV11-2 and TRBJ1-2, with 7 bases identical to TRBD1. Germline V CDR1 and CDR2: SGHAT, FQNNGV. This CDR3 is 16 amino acids long. Trimming cost V 4 bases and J 6 bases; bases outside gene matches: 14. The CDR3 region has the DNA TGTGCCAGCAGCTCGATCAGGGGGACACCTGCGGATGGCTACACCTTC. Its translation: CASSSIRGTPADGYTF.

The CDR3 sequence is CARGDRGLYEQYF. CDR3 bases: TGCGCCAGGGGAGACAGGGGGCTGTACGAGCAGTACTTC. The chain employs TRBV5-1 and TRBJ2-7; the match to TRBD1 covers 10 bases. This CDR3 is 13 amino acids long. The V gene's germline CDR1 is SGHRS and CDR2 YFSETQ. Trimming at V came to 8 bases and at J to 4 bases, leaving 6 bases not matched to a gene.

This chain uses TRBV14 with TRBJ2-5, with no clear D. The CDR3 sequence is 16 residues long. The V and J ends lost 4 bases and 5 bases respectively, with 20 bases between them. CDR1 SGHDN and CDR2 FVKESK come from the germline V gene. The CDR3 nucleotides read TGTGCCAGCAGCCCAGAACTGGTACTACAAAGGGAGACCCAGTACTTC. Residues: CASSPELVLQRETQYF. The full variable domain, completed using reference TRBV14 and TRBJ2-5, is EAGVTQFPSHSVIEKGQTVTLRCDPISGHDNLYWYRRVMGKEIKFLLHFVKESKQDESGMPNNRFLAERTGGTYSTLKVQPAELEDSGVYFCASSPELVLQRETQYFGPGTRLLVL.

This clone appeared a single time. This chain links TRBV2 with TRBJ1-2; D gene uncertain. The CDR3 length is 14 residues. Trimming stripped 7 bases from V and 5 bases from J, with 17 bases between. The germline CDR1 and CDR2 sequences are SNHLY and FYNNEI. The DNA for the CDR3 is TGTGCCAGCATTCAAGAGGTCCGAGGGTATGGCTACACCTTC. Translated, it gives CASIQEVRGYGYTF. The variable domain in full, with the rest retrieved from reference TRBV2 and TRBJ1-2, is EPEVTQTPSHQVTQMGQEVILRCVPISNHLYFYWYRQILGQKVEFLVSFYNNEISEKSEIFDDQFSVERPDGSNFTLKIRSTKLEDSAMYFCASIQEVRGYGYTFGSGTRLTVV.

This chain connects TRBV19 to TRBJ2-7, with D uncertain. Germline V gives CDR1 LNHDA, CDR2 SQIVND (reference sequence). V shed 0 bases and J shed 1 base, with 10 bases lying between them. The length of the CDR3 is 15 residues. CDR3 amino acids: CASSIDYTRSYEQYF. The CDR3 DNA follows: TGTGCCAGTAGTATAGATTATACACGGTCCTACGAGCAGTACTTC.

The V call is TRBV14, the J call TRBJ2-1; D possibly corresponds to TRBD2 (5 bases). The CDR3 runs 19 residues. Between the trimmed V and J ends, which lost 0 bases and 7 bases, there was a span of 25 bases. CDR1 SGHDN and CDR2 FVKESK come from the germline V gene. CDR3 DNA: TGTGCCAGCAGCCAAGATACATTAGTGGGCGGGCCCATTCTGAATGAGCAGTTCTTC. This codes for CASSQDTLVGGPILNEQFF.

The chain has TRBV28 and TRBJ2-7, with 9 bases identical to TRBD1. The V gene's germline CDR1 is MDHEN and CDR2 SYDVKM. The CDR3 totals 14 residues. Trimming cost V 3 bases and J 2 bases; bases outside gene matches: 2. CDR3 residues: CASSLGTGPYEQYF. DNA for the CDR3: TGTGCCAGCAGTTTGGGGACAGGGCCCTACGAGCAGTACTTC.

As regards this clone: Its ends do not fully match the called genes, so a read error is possible. This chain links TRBV7-7 with TRBJ2-3; D gene ambiguous. The CDR3 contains 13 residues. Germline V gives CDR1 SSHAT, CDR2 FNYEAQ (reference sequence). The CDR3 DNA is TGTGCTAGCAGCTTAGAAAAGGGTGATACGCAGTATTTT. Translated: CASSLEKGDTQYF.

This clone came up once. This chain links TRBV5-4 with TRBJ2-5, with 7 bases lining up with TRBD1. The CDR3 consists of 15 residues. CDR1 SGHNT and CDR2 YYREEE come from the germline V gene (reference sequence). With V trimmed by 4 bases and J by 1 base, 7 bases remained unmatched. DNA for the CDR3: TGTGCCAGCAGCCCTAGGGGGCGCCCCCAAGAGACCCAGTACTTC. Its translation is CASSPRGRPQETQYF. Full variable domain (remainder filled in from reference TRBV5-4 and TRBJ2-5): ETGVTQSPTHLIKTRGQQVTLRCSSQSGHNTVSWYQQALGQGPQFIFQYYREEENGRGNFPPRFSGLQFPNYSSELNVNALELDDSALYLCASSPRGRPQETQYFGPGTRLLVL.

The rearrangement links TRBV7-2 to TRBJ2-1; the match to TRBD2 covers 8 bases. With V trimmed by 5 bases and J by 9 bases, 6 bases remained unmatched. The CDR3 loop spans 13 amino acids. Germline-derived CDR1 and CDR2 are SGHTA and FQGNSA. The CDR3 loop reads CASSPRGGVEQFF. The CDR3 DNA follows: TGTGCCAGCAGCCCCCGGGGGGGGGTTGAGCAGTTCTTC.

The chain has TRBV2 and TRBJ1-5; 7 nucleotides line up with TRBD1. The germline V gene encodes CDR1 SNHLY and CDR2 FYNNEI. The CDR3 contains 16 residues. Trimming at V came to 6 bases and at J to 6 bases, leaving 14 bases not matched to a gene. CDR3 sequence (DNA): TGTGCCAGCAGGTCAGGGGGGCCTTGGGATAGTCAGCCCCAGCATTTT. It yields the protein CASRSGGPWDSQPQHF.